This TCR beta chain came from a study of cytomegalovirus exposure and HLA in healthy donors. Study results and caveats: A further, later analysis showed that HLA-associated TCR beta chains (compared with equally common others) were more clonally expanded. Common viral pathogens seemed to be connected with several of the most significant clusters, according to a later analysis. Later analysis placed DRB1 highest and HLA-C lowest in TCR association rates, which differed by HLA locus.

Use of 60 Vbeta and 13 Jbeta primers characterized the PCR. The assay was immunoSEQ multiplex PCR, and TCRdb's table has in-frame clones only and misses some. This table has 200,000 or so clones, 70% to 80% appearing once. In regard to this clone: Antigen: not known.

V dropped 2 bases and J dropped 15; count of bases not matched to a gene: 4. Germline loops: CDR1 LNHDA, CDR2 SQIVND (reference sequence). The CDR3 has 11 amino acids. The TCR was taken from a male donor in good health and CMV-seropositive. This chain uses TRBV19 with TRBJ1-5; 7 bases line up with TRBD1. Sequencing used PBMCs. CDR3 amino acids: CASSIRQGRHF. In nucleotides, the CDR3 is TGTGCCAGTAGTATACGACAGGGTAGGCATTTT.